This is a list of T cell receptor beta chains from one sample in a study of blood T cell repertoires in COVID-19. The assay was immunoSEQ multiplex PCR, and TCRdb's table has in-frame clones only and misses some. The sample consists of just under 90,000 clones, about 91% of them appearing once. Specimen: peripheral blood. Receptors originate from a man in his 60s with acute or convalescent COVID-19. CDR3s include the opening cysteine and the closing phenylalanine or tryptophan. Fields, in order: V gene, J gene, D gene, CDR3 DNA, CDR3 protein. D genes are given only for firm matches.

>TRBV11-3|TRBJ2-1|-
TGTGCCAGCAGCACCCCCGGCGGGCCGGCCTCCGATGAGCAGTTCTTC
CASSTPGGPASDEQFF
>TRBV6-5|TRBJ1-2|TRBD1
TGTGCCAGCAGCCGAAAGGGACAGGGGGGATATGGCTACACCTTC
CASSRKGQGGYGYTF
>TRBV24-1|TRBJ1-2|-
TGTGCCACCAGTGGCGGCCAGGGAGGGGGCTACACCTTC
CATSGGQGGGYTF
>TRBV19|TRBJ1-1|-
TGTGCCAGTAGTATTGACAGGACAATGAACACTGAAGCTTTCTTT
CASSIDRTMNTEAFF
>TRBV7-8|TRBJ2-1|TRBD1
TGTGCCAGCAGCTTAGTTGGACAGGGGCCCGATGAGCAGTTCTTC
CASSLVGQGPDEQFF
>TRBV11-1|TRBJ2-5|-
TGTGCCAGCAGCCCCCGGTACCAAGAGGCCCAGTACTTC
CASSPRYQEAQYF
>TRBV30|TRBJ1-4|-
TGTGCCTGGATGGACATTTTTACTAATGAAAAACTGTTTTTT
CAWMDIFTNEKLFF
>TRBV5-5|TRBJ1-2|TRBD1
TGTGCCAGCAGCAGGGGACAGGGCATTTATGGCTACACCTTC
CASSRGQGIYGYTF
>TRBV7-3|TRBJ2-3|TRBD2
TGTGCCAGCAGCCGTAGCGGGGGGGCCACAGATACGCAGTATTTT
CASSRSGGATDTQYF
>TRBV13|TRBJ1-4|-
TGTGCCAGCAGCTTGCACGAGGGGGTTGGAAAACTGTTTTTT
CASSLHEGVGKLFF
>TRBV6-5|TRBJ1-3|TRBD1
TGTGCCAGCAGTCAGACAGGGTCTGTCGGAAACACCATATATTTT
CASSQTGSVGNTIYF